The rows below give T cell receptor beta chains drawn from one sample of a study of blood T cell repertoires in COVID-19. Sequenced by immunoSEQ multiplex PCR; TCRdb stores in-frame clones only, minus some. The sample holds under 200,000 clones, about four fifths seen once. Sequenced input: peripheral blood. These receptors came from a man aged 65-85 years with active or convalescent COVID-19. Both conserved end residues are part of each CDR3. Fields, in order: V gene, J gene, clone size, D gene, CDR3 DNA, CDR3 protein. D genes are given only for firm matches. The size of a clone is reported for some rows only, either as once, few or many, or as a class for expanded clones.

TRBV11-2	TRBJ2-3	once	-	TGTGCCAGCAGCTTGCAGGTGGATACAGATACGCAGTATTTT	CASSLQVDTDTQYF
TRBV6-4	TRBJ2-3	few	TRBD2	TGTGCCAGCAGTGACTCGCGGCTAGCGGCAGATACGCAGTATTTT	CASSDSRLAADTQYF
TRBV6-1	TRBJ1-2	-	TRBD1	TGTGCCAGCAGTGACCTAGGACAGGGGGCGGTTGGCTACACCTTC	CASSDLGQGAVGYTF
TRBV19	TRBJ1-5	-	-	TGTGCCAGTAGTATATCCCGGGGGATGCTCTTCAATCAGCCCCAGCATTTT	CASSISRGMLFNQPQHF
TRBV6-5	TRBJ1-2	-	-	TGTGCCAGCAGTTACTCGGGAAGGGGGAATGGCTACACCTTC	CASSYSGRGNGYTF
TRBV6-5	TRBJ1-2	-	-	TGTGCCAGCAGTTACTCCGGACAGACCGACTATGGCTACACCTTC	CASSYSGQTDYGYTF
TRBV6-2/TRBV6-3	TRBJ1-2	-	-	TGTGCCAGCAGTTACGCTGGCTCCACGGGCTACACCTTC	CASSYAGSTGYTF
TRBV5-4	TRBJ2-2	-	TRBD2	TGTGCCAGCAGCTTTACCAGCGGGAGGACCGGGGAGCTGTTTTTT	CASSFTSGRTGELFF
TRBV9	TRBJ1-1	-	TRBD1	TGTGCCAGCAGCGGCGGACAGGGGGCCACTGAAGCTTTCTTT	CASSGGQGATEAFF
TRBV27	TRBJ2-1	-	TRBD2	TGTGCCAGCAGTTGGGCTAGCGGGAGGAACAATGAGCAGTTCTTC	CASSWASGRNNEQFF
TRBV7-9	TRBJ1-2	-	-	TGTGCCAGCAGTTCCAGTCCGTATGGCTACACCTTC	CASSSSPYGYTF
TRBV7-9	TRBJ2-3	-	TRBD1	TGTGCCAGCAGCCCTAACAGGGGCCGGGATACGCAGTATTTT	CASSPNRGRDTQYF
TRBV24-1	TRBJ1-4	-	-	TGTGCCACCAGTGATTTGACGGCAACTAATGAAAAACTGTTTTTT	CATSDLTATNEKLFF
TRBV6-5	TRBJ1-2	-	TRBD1	TGTGCCAGCTTGCCGACAGGGACATATGGCTACACCTTC	CASLPTGTYGYTF
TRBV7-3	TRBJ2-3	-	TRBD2	TGTGCCAGCAGCTCTACTAGCGAGGCCACAGATACGCAGTATTTT	CASSSTSEATDTQYF
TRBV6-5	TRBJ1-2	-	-	TGTGCCAGCAGAACAAGACAGTCTAACTATGGCTACACCTTC	CASRTRQSNYGYTF
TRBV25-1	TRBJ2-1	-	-	TGTGCCAGCAGTGCCCGACAGATCCCTAAAGACAATGAGCAGTTCTTC	CASSARQIPKDNEQFF
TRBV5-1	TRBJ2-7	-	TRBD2	TGCGCCAGCAGCGAGGGGCCTGCGGGAGGACCCTACGAGCAGTACTTC	CASSEGPAGGPYEQYF
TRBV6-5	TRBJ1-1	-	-	TGTGCCAGCAGTCGCCGCGCGGGGGGGGGCACTGAAGCTTTCTTT	CASSRRAGGGTEAFF
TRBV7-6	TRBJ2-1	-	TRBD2	TGTGCCAGCAGCGACCAGCGGGAGAGGGGAGAGCAGTTCTTC	CASSDQRERGEQFF